This T cell receptor (beta chain) was observed in a study of early T cells in non-severe SARS-CoV-2 infection. Study-wide context: From unsorted whole blood, bulk RNA was sequenced, and the chains remained unpaired.

This clonotype has more than one count but fewer than ten. In the library, individual cDNA molecules carried attached unique molecular identifiers. TCRdb called the 5' RACE reads again in MiXCR, with one record for every CDR3 protein. The repertoire includes 65,000 to 90,000 distinct CDR3 sequences, about 12% of them detected once, and less than 8.5% sits in the top ten. The germline V gene has CDR1 DFQATT and CDR2 SNEGSKA (reference sequence). V lost 3 bases and J lost 3, with 12 bases in between. This CDR3 region has 13 residues. The chain uses TRBV20-1 and TRBJ2-7; maybe TRBD2 (6 bases). This clonotype was sampled from an adult who was a healthcare worker with PCR-confirmed SARS-CoV-2 infection or an uninfected control (not recorded which). Input material: whole blood. The CDR3 DNA reads TGCAGTGCTAGTGGAGGGTTTTACTACGAGCAGTACTTC. The encoded protein is CSASGGFYYEQYF.